Listed below are T cell receptor beta chains from one sample, sequenced in a study of T-cell memory formation after mild COVID-19. TCRdb re-analysed the 5' RACE reads in MiXCR, keeping a single row per CDR3 protein. Of around 320,000 distinct CDR3 sequences detected, roughly 13% appear once; the ten largest clones hold roughly a fifth. Sequencing was done on a sample of PBMCs or a T cell subset sorted from them (not recorded which). The receptor set was obtained from a man aged 18-30 years who had mild COVID-19 (a few samples of this study predate the infection). Cell type and time point are not known. Both conserved end residues are part of each CDR3. The D gene is left open where the match is weak. Part of the rows lack a size; the others show once, few, many or a class for expanded clones.

D gene	V gene	J gene	clone size	CDR3 protein	CDR3 DNA
-	TRBV7-9	TRBJ2-1	many	CASSSGASSYNEQFF	TGTGCCAGCAGCTCGGGGGCCAGCTCCTACAATGAGCAGTTCTTC
-	TRBV6-2/TRBV6-3	TRBJ2-5	-	CASAVLAPKETQYF	TGTGCCAGCGCGGTCCTGGCCCCCAAAGAGACCCAGTACTTC
-	TRBV11-2	TRBJ2-3	-	CASSLFSGGTDTQYF	TGTGCCAGCAGCTTATTTAGCGGAGGCACAGATACGCAGTATTTT
-	TRBV7-2	TRBJ2-3	-	CASSLVEALKSADTQYF	TGTGCCAGCAGCTTAGTGGAAGCACTTAAGAGTGCAGATACGCAGTATTTT
-	TRBV5-1	TRBJ2-1	few	CASSLIPGTSYNEQFF	TGCGCCAGCAGCTTAATCCCAGGGACAAGCTACAATGAGCAGTTCTTC
TRBD2	TRBV9	TRBJ2-2	-	CASSVDGGNGELFF	TGTGCCAGCAGCGTAGACGGGGGGAACGGGGAGCTGTTTTTT
-	TRBV7-2	TRBJ1-1	few	CASSFRSMNTEAFF	TGTGCCAGCAGCTTTCGGTCGATGAACACTGAAGCTTTCTTT
-	TRBV4-3	TRBJ2-3	few	CASSQLGGVADTQYF	TGCGCCAGCAGCCAGCTAGGGGGGGTAGCAGATACGCAGTATTTT
TRBD2	TRBV5-1	TRBJ2-1	-	CASSTPLAGGQYNEQFF	TGCGCCAGCAGCACCCCACTAGCGGGGGGGCAATACAATGAGCAGTTCTTC
TRBD1	TRBV4-3	TRBJ1-2	few	CASSQSRQGISGYTF	TGCGCCAGCAGCCAATCCCGACAGGGGATCTCGGGCTACACCTTC
-	TRBV6-6	TRBJ1-1	few	CASSRALQNSEAFF	TGTGCCAGCAGTAGGGCCCTGCAAAACTCTGAAGCTTTCTTT
-	TRBV7-3	TRBJ2-7	few	CASMGVHEQYF	TGTGCCAGCATGGGAGTCCACGAGCAGTACTTC
-	TRBV12-3/TRBV12-4	TRBJ2-3	-	CASTSGGMGTDTQYF	TGTGCCAGCACCTCAGGAGGAATGGGCACAGATACGCAGTATTTT
-	TRBV29-1	TRBJ2-7	few	CSVAEGGEQYF	TGCAGCGTTGCGGAGGGAGGCGAGCAGTACTTC
TRBD1	TRBV25-1	TRBJ1-6	-	CASSEYDRAISPLHF	TGTGCCAGCAGTGAATACGACAGGGCGATCTCACCCCTCCACTTT
-	TRBV5-5	TRBJ1-2	few	CASSPVELIGYTF	TGTGCCAGCAGCCCCGTGGAACTAATTGGCTACACCTTC
-	TRBV10-2	TRBJ2-3	few	CASSESGTSTDTQYF	TGCGCCAGCAGTGAGTCGGGGACTAGCACAGATACGCAGTATTTT
-	TRBV4-1	TRBJ1-2	few	CASSQAPTSNGYTF	TGCGCCAGCAGCCAAGCTCCCACATCGAATGGCTACACCTTC
-	TRBV7-6	TRBJ1-5	many	CASSMGGNQPQHF	TGTGCCAGCAGCATGGGGGGCAATCAGCCCCAGCATTTT
TRBD2	TRBV6-6	TRBJ2-7	-	CASSPPPGGGSYEQYF	TGTGCCAGCAGTCCACCACCGGGCGGGGGCTCCTACGAGCAGTACTTC
-	TRBV11-2	TRBJ2-5	few	CASSLDYLSPLDQETQYF	TGTGCCAGCAGCTTAGACTACCTAAGTCCCTTAGATCAAGAGACCCAGTACTTC
-	TRBV7-9	TRBJ2-7	few	CAGSSTGLGEQYF	TGTGCCGGGTCTTCCACAGGGCTCGGGGAGCAGTACTTC
-	TRBV20-1	TRBJ1-6	-	CSARLGYANSPLHF	TGCAGTGCTAGATTGGGGTACGCTAATTCACCCCTCCACTTT
-	TRBV6-6	TRBJ2-1	-	CASSYSQVYNEQFF	TGTGCCAGCAGTTACTCTCAAGTCTACAATGAGCAGTTCTTC
-	TRBV7-9	TRBJ1-1	few	CASSFSARTEAFF	TGTGCCAGCAGCTTTTCCGCCCGCACTGAAGCTTTCTTT
TRBD2	TRBV4-3	TRBJ2-5	-	CASSQDRLAGGMETQYF	TGCGCCAGCAGCCAAGATAGGCTAGCGGGGGGCATGGAGACCCAGTACTTC
-	TRBV7-9	TRBJ1-2	few	CASSLSVGYTF	TGTGCCAGCAGCTTATCGGTTGGCTACACCTTC
-	TRBV4-3	TRBJ1-2	few	CASSQDAGAISGYTF	TGCGCCAGCAGCCAAGATGCAGGGGCAATATCGGGCTACACCTTC
-	TRBV6-2/TRBV6-3	TRBJ2-7	-	CASSIDGFSYEQYF	TGTGCCAGCAGCATCGACGGATTCTCCTACGAGCAGTACTTC
-	TRBV10-3	TRBJ1-2	-	CAISRQDNYGYTF	TGTGCCATCAGTAGACAGGATAACTATGGCTACACCTTC
-	TRBV12-3/TRBV12-4	TRBJ1-5	few	CASTTGTLHQPQHF	TGTGCCAGCACCACTGGGACACTCCATCAGCCCCAGCATTTT
-	TRBV2	TRBJ2-3	once	CASSRGRPLETQYF	TGTGCCTCCTCCCGTGGGCGGCCCCTCGAAACGCAGTATTTT
TRBD1	TRBV6-2/TRBV6-3	TRBJ2-2	few	CASAADRGSRELFF	TGTGCCAGCGCCGCGGACAGGGGTAGCCGGGAGCTGTTTTTT
-	TRBV7-2	TRBJ1-2	-	CASSPLLFRDNQIYGYTF	TGTGCCAGCAGCCCACTATTATTCCGGGACAACCAGATCTATGGCTACACCTTC
-	TRBV5-1	TRBJ2-1	few	CASSFGSRSTQQFF	TGCGCCAGCAGCTTCGGATCACGCTCCACACAGCAGTTCTTC
TRBD1	TRBV11-3	TRBJ2-1	many	CASSLEQGGSSSYNEQFF	TGTGCCAGCAGCTTAGAACAGGGGGGCTCGAGCTCCTACAATGAGCAGTTCTTC